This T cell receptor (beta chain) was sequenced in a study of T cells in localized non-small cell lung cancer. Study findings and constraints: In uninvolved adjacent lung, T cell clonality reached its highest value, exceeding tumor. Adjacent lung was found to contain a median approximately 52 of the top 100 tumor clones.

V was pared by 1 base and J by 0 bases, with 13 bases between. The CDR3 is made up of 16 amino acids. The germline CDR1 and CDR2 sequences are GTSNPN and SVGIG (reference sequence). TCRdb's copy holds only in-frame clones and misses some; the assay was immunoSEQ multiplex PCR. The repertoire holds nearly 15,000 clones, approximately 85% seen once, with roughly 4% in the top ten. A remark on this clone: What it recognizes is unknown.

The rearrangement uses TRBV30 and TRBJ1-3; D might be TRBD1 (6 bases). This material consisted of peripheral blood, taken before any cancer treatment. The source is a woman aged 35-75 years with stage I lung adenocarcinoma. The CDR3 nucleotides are TGTGCCTGGAGTGGGACAGCCTTTCTCTCTGGAAACACCATATATTTT. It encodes CAWSGTAFLSGNTIYF.